This T cell receptor (beta chain) came from a study of tumor-infiltrating lymphocytes in localized non-small cell lung cancer. In the study overall: Several tumor histologies, both smoking statuses, and some post-neoadjuvant chemotherapy samples were included. From each patient, both tumor and uninvolved lung, non-adjacent to tumor, were sampled.

TCRdb keeps only in-frame clones here, not all; method: immunoSEQ multiplex PCR. The sample lists about 14,000 clones, about four fifths occurring once. Overall study findings and caveats: IM1 and IM2 tumors showed no difference in T-cell fraction. Different pieces of the same tissue were used for each assay.

V dropped 8 bases and J dropped 4 bases, with 14 bases sitting between them. The CDR3 consists of 13 residues. CDR1 is LNHDA, CDR2 SQIVND, per germline (reference sequence). Regarding this clone: Its target is not known.

Specimen: lung tumor tissue. This sequence was found in a human donor with non-small cell lung cancer. The chain carries TRBV19 and TRBJ1-2; D perhaps matches TRBD1 (6 bases). Here the CDR3 DNA reads TGTGCCAGTGGAGACCGGGACACCTATGGCTACACCTTC. Protein sequence: CASGDRDTYGYTF.